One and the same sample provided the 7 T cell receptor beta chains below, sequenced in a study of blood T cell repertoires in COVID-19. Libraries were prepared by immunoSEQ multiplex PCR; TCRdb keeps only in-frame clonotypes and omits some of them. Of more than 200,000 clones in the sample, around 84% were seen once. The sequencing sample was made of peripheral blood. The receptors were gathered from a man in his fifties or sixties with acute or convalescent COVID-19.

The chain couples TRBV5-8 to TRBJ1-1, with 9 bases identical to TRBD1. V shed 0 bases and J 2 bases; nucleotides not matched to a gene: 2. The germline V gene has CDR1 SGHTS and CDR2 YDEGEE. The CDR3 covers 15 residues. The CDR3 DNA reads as TGTGCCAGCAGCTTGGGGGACAGGGTAAACACTGAAGCTTTCTTT. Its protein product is CASSLGDRVNTEAFF.

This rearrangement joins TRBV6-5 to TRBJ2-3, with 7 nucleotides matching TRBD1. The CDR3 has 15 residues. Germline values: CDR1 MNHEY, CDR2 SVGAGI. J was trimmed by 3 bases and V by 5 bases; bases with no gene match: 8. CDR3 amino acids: CASSTPETGTDTQYF. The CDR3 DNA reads TGTGCCAGCAGTACCCCCGAGACAGGGACAGATACGCAGTATTTT.

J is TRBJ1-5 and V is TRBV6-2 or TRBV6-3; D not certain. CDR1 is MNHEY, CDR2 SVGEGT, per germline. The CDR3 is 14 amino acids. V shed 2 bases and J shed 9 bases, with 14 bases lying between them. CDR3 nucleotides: TGTGCCAGCAGTTACGGAGCGTCGGTTACGCCCCAGCATTTT. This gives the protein CASSYGASVTPQHF.

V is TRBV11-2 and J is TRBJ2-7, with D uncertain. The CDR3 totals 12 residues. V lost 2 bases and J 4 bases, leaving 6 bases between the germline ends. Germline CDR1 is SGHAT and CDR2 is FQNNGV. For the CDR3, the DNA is TGTGCCAGCAGCTTAAGCCGGTACGAGCAGTACTTC. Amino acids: CASSLSRYEQYF.

CDR3 loop: CAIGRQGTDGYTF. The DNA for the CDR3 is TGTGCCATCGGGCGACAGGGGACCGATGGCTACACCTTC. The J gene is TRBJ1-2, the V gene TRBV10-3; 8 nucleotides line up with TRBD1. The CDR3 runs to 13 residues. CDR1 and CDR2 (germline): ENHRY, SYGVKD. V was clipped by 8 bases and J by 6 bases; unmatched bases: 8.

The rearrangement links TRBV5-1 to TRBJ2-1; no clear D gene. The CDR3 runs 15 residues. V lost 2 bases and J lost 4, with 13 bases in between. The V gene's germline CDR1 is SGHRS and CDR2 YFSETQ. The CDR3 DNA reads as TGCGCCAGCAGCTTTACCCCACAAACGTACAATGAGCAGTTCTTC. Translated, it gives CASSFTPQTYNEQFF.

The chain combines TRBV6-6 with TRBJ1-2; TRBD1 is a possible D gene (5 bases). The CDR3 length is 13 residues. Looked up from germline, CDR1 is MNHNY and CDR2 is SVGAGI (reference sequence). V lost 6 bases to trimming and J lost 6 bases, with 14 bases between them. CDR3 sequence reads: CASSPRQSDGYTF. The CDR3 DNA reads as TGTGCCAGCAGCCCCAGACAGTCTGATGGCTACACCTTC.